What follows are 15 T cell receptor beta chains derived from one specimen sequenced in a study of post-analysis software for immune sequencing data. Unique molecular identifiers were built into the TCR beta cDNA libraries. TCRdb reanalysed the PCR reads using MiXCR and keeps one entry per CDR3 protein. Among hundreds of thousands of distinct CDR3 sequences listed, less than 40% were seen once. Findings of the study overall: About five TRBV segments were more frequent in patients than controls; TRBV5-6, TRBV5-1 and TRBV20-1 belonged to this group.

Their target antigens are unknown. Sequenced: blood. The receptor source for this set is a girl aged 5-17 years with multiple sclerosis.

The chain recombines TRBV6-2 or TRBV6-3 with TRBJ1-2; TRBD1 matches 7 bases. The CDR3 runs to 15 residues. Germline-derived CDR1 and CDR2 are MNHEY and SVGEGT. V trimming: 2 bases; J trimming: 4 bases; junction bases outside the gene matches: 7. The CDR3 coding sequence is TGTGCCAGCAGTTACGGGACAGTCAACCTCTATGGCTACACCTTC. Translating gives CASSYGTVNLYGYTF.

The rearrangement links TRBV20-1 to TRBJ2-1; D is perhaps TRBD2 (5 bases). The CDR3 loop spans 16 amino acids. V dropped 0 bases and J dropped 0 bases, with 12 bases sitting between them. Germline values: CDR1 DFQATT, CDR2 SNEGSKA (reference sequence). As DNA, the CDR3 is TGCAGTGCTAGAGATTTTAAGCGGCGCTCCTACAATGAGCAGTTCTTC. Residues: CSARDFKRRSYNEQFF.

This clonotype was seen a few times. The genes are TRBV29-1 and TRBJ1-1; the D is unclear. From germline, CDR1 is SQVTM and CDR2 ANQGSEA. V lost 0 bases to trimming and J lost 6 bases, with 14 bases between them. This CDR3 is built from 14 residues. The CDR3 sequence is CSVEDLGLIAEAFF. DNA for the CDR3: TGCAGCGTTGAAGACCTTGGCCTCATCGCTGAAGCTTTCTTT.

V usage is TRBV7-9 and J usage is TRBJ1-1; TRBD1 matches at 7 bases. Germline CDR1 and CDR2: SEHNR and FQNEAQ (reference sequence). This CDR3 comprises 15 residues. Trimming removed 5 bases from V and 1 base from J; junction bases left unmatched: 7. The CDR3 sequence is CASSARGAGNTEAFF. CDR3 DNA sequence: TGTGCCAGCAGCGCCAGGGGGGCGGGGAACACTGAAGCTTTCTTT.

This clonotype was seen at least ten times. The chain recombines TRBV5-1 with TRBJ2-7; D may be TRBD1 (6 bases). The V gene's germline CDR1 is SGHRS and CDR2 YFSETQ. This CDR3 contains 15 residues. V dropped 0 bases and J dropped 2 bases, with 12 bases sitting between them. This chain's CDR3 is CASSLGPGATYEQYF. The DNA for the CDR3 is TGCGCCAGCAGCTTGGGGCCAGGGGCGACCTACGAGCAGTACTTC.

V and J are TRBV10-3 and TRBJ1-2; possible D gene TRBD1, 5 bases. Trimming took off 6 bases at V and 8 bases at J, with 13 bases between the two ends. Germline V gene data show CDR1 as ENHRY and CDR2 as SYGVKD. The CDR3 runs to 12 residues. The CDR3 bases are TGTGCCATCAGCCTTCCAGGGAGCGGCTACACCTTC. Translated, it gives CAISLPGSGYTF.

V gene TRBV11-2 combines with J gene TRBJ1-1; D ambiguous. V lost 5 bases and J 5 bases, leaving 12 bases between the germline ends. The CDR3 sequence is 13 residues long. The V gene's germline CDR1 is SGHAT and CDR2 FQNNGV. The CDR3 sequence: CASSPSPGTEAFF. In DNA form, the CDR3 reads TGTGCCAGCAGCCCCTCGCCGGGGACTGAAGCTTTCTTT. The entire variable domain, with the rest obtained from reference TRBV11-2 and TRBJ1-1, is as follows: EAGVAQSPRYKIIEKRQSVAFWCNPISGHATLYWYQQILGQGPKLLIQFQNNGVVDDSQLPKDRFSAERLKGVDSTLKIQPAKLEDSAVYLCASSPSPGTEAFFGQGTRLTVV.

This sequence joins TRBV6-1 and TRBJ1-5; no definite D call. This CDR3 contains 15 residues. The V end was cut by 6 bases, the J end by 1 base, with 13 bases between. Germline V CDR1 and CDR2: MNHNS, SASEGT. DNA for the CDR3: TGTGCCAGCAGCCCCGTGGATGGGAGCAATCAGCCCCAGCATTTT. Amino acid sequence: CASSPVDGSNQPQHF.

The chain couples TRBV11-2 to TRBJ1-2; 7 positions match TRBD1. Germline CDR1 SGHAT, CDR2 FQNNGV. This CDR3 spans 16 amino acids. Losses at the gene ends were 5 bases for V and 0 bases for J; bases not matched to a gene: 9. CDR3 DNA: TGTGCCAGCAGCCCTTTGACAGGGCCAACTAACTATGGCTACACCTTC. Encoded protein: CASSPLTGPTNYGYTF.

In DNA, the CDR3 is TGTGCCAGCAGCCAGGGGGACACCTGGAACACTGAAGCTTTCTTT. Residues: CASSQGDTWNTEAFF. The chain links TRBV4-2 to TRBJ1-1; weak D call: TRBD1 (6 bases). CDR1 is LGHNA and CDR2 is YNFKEQ in the germline V gene. CDR3 length equals 15 residues. Deletions cut 3 bases from V and 1 base from J, with 12 bases between.

This clonotype is a singleton in its sample. The V and J genes are TRBV7-2 and TRBJ1-1; D is undetermined. CDR1 is SGHTA and CDR2 is FQGNSA in the germline V gene. This CDR3 has 14 amino acids. Trimming shortened V by 3 bases and J by 8 bases, and 16 bases separated the two germline ends. CDR3 loop: CASSLGVPGGEAFF. The DNA for the CDR3 is TGTGCCAGCAGCTTGGGAGTCCCGGGCGGCGAAGCTTTCTTT.

The sample holds a few counts of this clonotype. This rearrangement joins TRBV6-6 to TRBJ2-5; 7 positions match TRBD1. CDR3 size: 15 residues. After removal of 2 bases from V and 1 base from J, the junction contained 4 bases not matched to a gene. The germline CDR1 and CDR2 sequences are MNHNY and SVGAGI (reference sequence). CDR3 loop: CASSYQTGIQETQYF. The CDR3 bases are TGTGCCAGCAGTTACCAGACAGGGATCCAAGAGACCCAGTACTTC.

This clonotype was picked up a small number of times. V usage is TRBV7-2 and J usage is TRBJ2-7, with 10 bases lining up with TRBD2. The V gene's germline CDR1 is SGHTA and CDR2 FQGNSA. After removal of 0 bases from V and 2 bases from J, the junction contained 4 bases not matched to a gene. The CDR3 has 16 amino acids. CDR3 region: CASSLALAGAPYEQYF. In DNA form, the CDR3 reads TGTGCCAGCAGCTTAGCTCTAGCGGGGGCCCCCTACGAGCAGTACTTC.

In DNA form, the CDR3 reads TGTGCCAGCAGTTTAACCCAGCAGGGGGCATACACCTACGAGCAGTACTTC. This sequence encodes CASSLTQQGAYTYEQYF. The chain recombines TRBV12-3 or TRBV12-4 with TRBJ2-7, with TRBD1 matching 8 bases. CDR3 length: 17 residues. The trim removed 2 bases at V and 2 bases at J, leaving 11 bases unmatched.

This clonotype was seen only a few times. This sequence joins TRBV5-1 and TRBJ1-2; 10 bases agree with TRBD1. J gave up 5 bases and V 4 bases, and 5 bases lay outside the gene matches. The CDR3 contains 14 residues. CDR1 and CDR2 from the germline V gene are SGHRS and YFSETQ. The CDR3 coding sequence is TGCGCCAGCAGCACCGGGACAGGGGTTTATGGCTACACCTTC. Translating it yields CASSTGTGVYGYTF.